Shown below are 3 T cell receptor beta chains from a single sample sequenced in a study of control samples from healthy donors and cancer patients. Here immunoSEQ multiplex PCR was the method, and the copy in TCRdb shows in-frame clones only, minus some. The data hold around 30,000 clones, with about 93% observed a single time. Sequenced input: PBMCs. The receptors originated from a man in his forties with colorectal cancer.

The chain carries TRBV9 and TRBJ2-2; the match to TRBD1 covers 10 bases. Germline CDR1 SGDLS, CDR2 YYNGEE. This CDR3 contains 14 residues. V shed 7 bases, J shed 4 bases, and the junction held 4 bases outside the gene matches. CDR3 DNA: TGTGCCAGCCGGGACAGGGGAAGCACCGGGGAGCTGTTTTTT. Translated, it gives CASRDRGSTGELFF.

The chain is built from TRBV7-2 and TRBJ1-5; 7 bases match TRBD1. The CDR3 consists of 15 residues. The V gene end was trimmed by 4 bases and the J gene end by 4 bases; junction bases not matched to a gene: 7. Germline loops: CDR1 SGHTA, CDR2 FQGNSA. CDR3 sequence: CASSSTGVGNQPQHF. The CDR3 DNA sequence: TGTGCCAGCAGCTCTACAGGGGTAGGGAATCAGCCCCAGCATTTT.

The chain combines TRBV5-1 with TRBJ2-1, with 12 nucleotides matching TRBD1. The V segment lost 0 bases and the J segment 8 bases; nucleotides outside the gene matches: 9. This CDR3 comprises 17 residues. Germline values: CDR1 SGHRS, CDR2 YFSETQ. The CDR3 is CASSLGRGTGGPDEQFF. The CDR3 bases are TGCGCCAGCAGCTTGGGTAGGGGGACAGGGGGCCCCGATGAGCAGTTCTTC.